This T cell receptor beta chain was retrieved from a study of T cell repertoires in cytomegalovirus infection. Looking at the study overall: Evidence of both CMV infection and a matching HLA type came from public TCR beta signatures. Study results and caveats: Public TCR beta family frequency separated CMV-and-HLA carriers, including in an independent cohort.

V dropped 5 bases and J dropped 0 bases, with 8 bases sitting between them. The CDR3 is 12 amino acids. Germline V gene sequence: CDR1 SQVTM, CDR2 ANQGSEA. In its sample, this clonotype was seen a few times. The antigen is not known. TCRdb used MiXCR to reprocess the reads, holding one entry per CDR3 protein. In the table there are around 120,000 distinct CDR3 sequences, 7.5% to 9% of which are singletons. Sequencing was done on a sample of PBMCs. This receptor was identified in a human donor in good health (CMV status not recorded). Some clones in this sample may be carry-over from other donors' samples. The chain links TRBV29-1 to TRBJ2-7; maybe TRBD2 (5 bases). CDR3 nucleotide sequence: TGCAGCGTTAAAGGGAGCTCCTACGAGCAGTACTTC. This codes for CSVKGSSYEQYF.